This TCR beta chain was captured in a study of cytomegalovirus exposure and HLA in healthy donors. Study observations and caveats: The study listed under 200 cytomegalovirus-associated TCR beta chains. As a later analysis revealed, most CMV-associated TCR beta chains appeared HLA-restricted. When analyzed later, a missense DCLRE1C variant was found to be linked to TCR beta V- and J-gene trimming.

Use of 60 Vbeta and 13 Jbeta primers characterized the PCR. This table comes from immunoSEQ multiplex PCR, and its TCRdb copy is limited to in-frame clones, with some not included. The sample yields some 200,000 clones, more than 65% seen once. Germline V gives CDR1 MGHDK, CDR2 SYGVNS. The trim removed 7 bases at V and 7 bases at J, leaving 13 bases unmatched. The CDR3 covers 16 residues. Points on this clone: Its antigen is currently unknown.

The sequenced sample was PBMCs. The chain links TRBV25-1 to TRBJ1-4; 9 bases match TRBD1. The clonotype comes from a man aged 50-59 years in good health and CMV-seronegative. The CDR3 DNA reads TGTGCCAGCAAACGGAGGGCCGAGACAGGGGGTGAAAAACTGTTTTTT. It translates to CASKRRAETGGEKLFF.